Listed here are 14 T cell receptor beta chains from one sample, sequenced in a study of cytomegalovirus exposure and HLA in healthy donors. In the PCR, 60 Vbeta and 13 Jbeta primers were used. Sequenced by immunoSEQ multiplex PCR; TCRdb stores in-frame clones only, minus some. The profile shows more than 150,000 clones, over 70% of them singletons. Sequenced sample: PBMCs. The receptors shown here come from a woman in her 40s in good health and CMV-seropositive.

The J gene is TRBJ2-3, the V gene TRBV13; 11 nucleotides line up with TRBD2. Germline-derived CDR1 and CDR2 are PRHDT and FYEKMQ (reference sequence). The length of the CDR3 is 17 residues. With 1 base clipped from V and 2 bases from J, the junction kept 5 bases outside the gene matches. The CDR3 DNA follows: TGTGCCAGCAGCTTAGTCCCTAGCGGGGGGTTCACAGATACGCAGTATTTT. Its protein product is CASSLVPSGGFTDTQYF.

The V call is TRBV27, the J call TRBJ2-1, with 9 nucleotides matching TRBD2. The J segment lost 6 bases and the V segment lost 8 bases, leaving 2 bases of the junction unmatched. This CDR3 comprises 12 residues. CDR1 and CDR2 from the germline V gene are MNHEY and SMNVEV (reference sequence). For the CDR3, the DNA is TGTGCCAGCCGACTAGCGGCCAATGAGCAGTTCTTC. Amino acids: CASRLAANEQFF.

This chain uses TRBV30 with TRBJ1-4, with D possibly matching TRBD1 (5 bases). This CDR3 comprises 15 residues. Germline CDR1 GTSNPN, CDR2 SVGIG (reference sequence). The germline V and J ends were trimmed by 0 bases and 7 bases, with 15 bases remaining between them. The CDR3 nucleotides read TGTGCCTGGAGTGTTCAGGGAAGGGGTTCTGAAAAACTGTTTTTT. This encodes CAWSVQGRGSEKLFF.

This clone has just a few counts. The gene calls are TRBV19 and TRBJ1-6, with 7 bases fitting TRBD1. CDR1 and CDR2 (germline): LNHDA, SQIVND (reference sequence). The CDR3 contains 16 residues. V was clipped by 4 bases and J by 6 bases; unmatched bases: 9. DNA of the CDR3: TGTGCCAGTAGTAACAGGGGAAGATTGCCTAATTCACCCCTCCACTTT. Protein product: CASSNRGRLPNSPLHF.

This chain uses TRBV2 with TRBJ2-7, with 7 nucleotides matching TRBD1. Germline-derived CDR1 and CDR2 are SNHLY and FYNNEI. The trim removed 8 bases at V and 3 bases at J, leaving 10 bases unmatched. The CDR3 spans 14 residues. The CDR3 here is CASQTGTENYEQYF. In DNA form, the CDR3 reads TGTGCCAGCCAAACCGGGACAGAAAACTACGAGCAGTACTTC. The full variable domain, with the rest looked up from reference TRBV2 and TRBJ2-7, is EPEVTQTPSHQVTQMGQEVILRCVPISNHLYFYWYRQILGQKVEFLVSFYNNEISEKSEIFDDQFSVERPDGSNFTLKIRSTKLEDSAMYFCASQTGTENYEQYFGPGTRLTVT.

This chain links TRBV28 with TRBJ2-5; possible D gene TRBD1, 6 bases. The germline V and J ends were trimmed by 2 bases and 5 bases, with 12 bases remaining between them. This CDR3 has 14 residues. Per the germline V gene, CDR1 is MDHEN and CDR2 is SYDVKM. CDR3 protein: CASSLQGLWETQYF. In DNA form, the CDR3 reads TGTGCCAGCAGTTTACAGGGGTTGTGGGAGACCCAGTACTTC.

The rearrangement links TRBV19 to TRBJ2-5, with a weak D call TRBD1 (6 bases). This CDR3 has 13 residues. V lost 8 bases and J lost 1, with 11 bases in between. Germline CDR1 and CDR2: LNHDA and SQIVND (reference sequence). CDR3 amino acids: CASRRTAQETQYF. CDR3 nucleotide sequence: TGTGCCAGTCGAAGGACAGCCCAAGAGACCCAGTACTTC.

This sequence joins TRBV28 and TRBJ1-1; tentative D call: TRBD1 (6 bases). CDR1 is MDHEN, CDR2 SYDVKM, per germline. V shed 5 bases and J shed 6 bases, with 7 bases lying between them. This CDR3 is built from 11 residues. The CDR3 loop is CASSRQAEAFF. The CDR3 region has the DNA TGTGCCAGCAGTAGACAGGCTGAAGCTTTCTTT.

The V and J genes are TRBV25-1 and TRBJ2-4; 8 nucleotides align to TRBD1. Germline V CDR1 and CDR2: MGHDK, SYGVNS. The CDR3 sequence is 15 residues long. The junction had 9 bases not matched to a gene; V was cut back by 2 bases and J by 9 bases. As DNA, the CDR3 is TGTGCCAGCAGTGAAGGGACAGGACCCAGGGTCATTCAGTACTTC. Its protein product is CASSEGTGPRVIQYF.

This clone was detected only a few times. The chain combines TRBV14 with TRBJ1-1; D gene ambiguous. The CDR3 is 15 residues long. The germline V gene encodes CDR1 SGHDN and CDR2 FVKESK. Trimming stripped 1 base from V and 0 bases from J, with 9 bases between. This CDR3 reads CASSQGAGVNTEAFF. The DNA for the CDR3 is TGTGCCAGCAGCCAAGGGGCAGGCGTGAACACTGAAGCTTTCTTT.

Only a few counts were recorded for this clone. The chain is built from TRBV7-6 and TRBJ1-1, with D possibly matching TRBD1 (6 bases). Germline CDR1 reads SGHVS; CDR2 reads FNYEAQ. The CDR3 spans 13 residues. The V gene lost 5 bases and the J gene lost 3 bases, with 10 bases spanning the gap. Here the CDR3 reads CASSQGRDTEAFF. CDR3 in DNA: TGTGCCAGCAGCCAGGGGAGGGACACTGAAGCTTTCTTT. The full variable domain, rest sourced from reference TRBV7-6 and TRBJ1-1, is GAGVSQSPRYKVTKRGQDVALRCDPISGHVSLYWYRQALGQGPEFLTYFNYEAQQDKSGLPNDRFSAERPEGSISTLTIQRTEQRDSAMYRCASSQGRDTEAFFGQGTRLTVV.

This clone came up once. The chain joins TRBV2 to TRBJ2-7; D is undetermined. The CDR3 extends over 15 amino acids. The V and J ends lost 1 base and 4 bases respectively, with 14 bases between them. From germline, CDR1 is SNHLY and CDR2 FYNNEI. CDR3 in DNA: TGTGCCAGCAGTGAAGGCGTCACCCACTTATACGAGCAGTACTTC. Its translation is CASSEGVTHLYEQYF.

V and J are TRBV28 and TRBJ1-2; no clear D gene. CDR1 and CDR2 from the germline V gene are MDHEN and SYDVKM. Trimming removed 7 bases at V and 3 bases at J, with 15 bases between. This CDR3 spans 14 amino acids. CDR3 amino acids: CASTRAGGDYGYTF. The CDR3, as DNA: TGTGCCAGCACCCGAGCGGGTGGTGACTATGGCTACACCTTC.

The CDR3 nucleotides are TGTGCCAGCAGTTGGGAGGGCGTTGAAAAACTGTTTTTT. This encodes CASSWEGVEKLFF. This sequence joins TRBV28 and TRBJ1-4, with D unresolved. The CDR3 is made up of 13 amino acids. Germline V CDR1 and CDR2: MDHEN, SYDVKM. Between the trimmed V and J ends, which lost 4 bases and 7 bases, there was a span of 10 bases.